This T cell receptor beta chain was identified during a study of T cell responses to AZD1222 COVID-19 vaccine. Whole-study findings and limits: Baseline seropositivity characterized only six or seven AZD1222 recipients. Repertoires were obtained only post-peak T cell response. Donors skewed white British and female; clonal diversity was possibly underestimated.

The table came from immunoSEQ multiplex PCR; TCRdb's copy has only in-frame clones and leaves some out. In the table there are about 130,000 clones, 84% of which are singletons. There are a few counts of this clone. Antigen unknown. Germline-derived CDR1 and CDR2 are SGHAT and FQNNGV. V lost 5 bases and J 5 bases, leaving 10 bases between the germline ends. The CDR3 extends over 12 amino acids. The TCR comes from an adult in good health. The rearrangement uses TRBV11-2 and TRBJ2-7, with D uncertain. Sequencing was performed on peripheral blood, taken on day 0 of AZD1222 vaccination. The CDR3 sequence: CASSGNRNEQYF. The DNA of the CDR3 is TGTGCCAGCAGCGGGAACAGAAACGAGCAGTACTTC.